Detailed here is one T cell receptor (beta chain). Its antigen is still unknown. The conserved final phenylalanine or tryptophan is absent from the CDR3, which likely points to a read error. These data belong to a study of human T cells and chemical hapten exposure. Study information: Upper back patch tests used 0.01% DPC, scored after 6 days. Variation in per-sample TCR yields came mainly from small pooled library volume differences. Study-wide findings and caveats: Expanded TCRs were compared with controls, and the expanded TCRs formed significantly more large CDR3 similarity clusters.

The study used a library that attached unique molecular identifiers to individual cDNA molecules. TCRdb redid the calling of the RACE reads with MiXCR, one entry per CDR3 protein. The sample gives 84,000 or so distinct CDR3 sequences, around 9.6% of which show up once; roughly 2.5% is in the top ten. The CDR3 is 16 residues long. The germline CDR1 and CDR2 sequences are LGHNA and YSLEER. V was shortened by 5 bases and J by 11 bases, with 24 bases between the two germline ends. Indicated time point: patch test 2, 6 weeks after DPC sensitization. Documented treatment: therapeutic diphenylcyclopropenone sensitization with weekly scalp DPC.

The genes are TRBV4-3 and TRBJ1-4; perhaps TRBD1 as D (6 bases). The sequences come from whole blood, collected in connection with sensitization to the hapten diphenylcyclopropenone (DPC). The TCR originated in a woman between 25 and 40 years old with alopecia areata. Some clones in this sample may be carry-over from other donors' samples. The CDR3 spells CASSFALLGGEGKLFS. The CDR3 nucleotides are TGCGCCAGCAGCTTCGCCCTTTTAGGGGGAGAAGGGAAACTGTTTTCT.